This T cell receptor (beta chain) was recorded in a study of shared clonotypes between healthy human individuals. Study results and limitations: Estimated richness was generally greater in naive than memory subsets. The sampled material consisted only of blood, and tissue repertoires are likely to differ.

The CDR3 has 15 amino acids. V lost 7 bases and J lost 3; bases outside the gene matches: 11. CDR1 and CDR2 from the germline V gene are SGDLS and YYNGEE. Using immunoSEQ multiplex PCR, the repertoire was profiled, and TCRdb retains in-frame clones only, with some absent. The sample records around 1.4 million clones, about 98.5% being singletons. In the case of this clone: The antigen is not known.

The sample comprised naive CD4+ T cells sorted from blood. The subset here: CD45RA+ positively selected. This clonotype was obtained from a man younger than 40 in good health. The chain has TRBV9 and TRBJ2-7, with TRBD2 matching over 9 bases. Here the CDR3 reads CASDSGAGGLYEQYF. The CDR3 DNA reads as TGTGCCAGCGATAGTGGAGCGGGAGGACTCTACGAGCAGTACTTC.